The 13 T cell receptor beta chains below were found in one sample sequenced in a study of regulatory T cells in long-lasting Graves disease. Time point given: newly diagnosed GD, antithyroid drugs for less than 3 months. The TCR library used RNA extracted from PBMCs. Through Arm-PCR of CDR3 regions and iRepertoire HTBI primers, TCR beta libraries were built. MiXCR, run by TCRdb on the multiplex PCR reads, gives a single entry per CDR3 protein. The repertoire has approximately 350,000 distinct CDR3 sequences, 15% to 20% of them found once; the top ten carry about 19%. The same data also went into a second study, on T cells in Graves' hyperthyroidism and ophthalmopathy.

The sample consisted of peripheral blood mononuclear cells (PBMCs), taken at new diagnosis, from a patient treated with antithyroid drugs. All receptors come from a woman younger than 30 with Graves disease.

This clonotype was counted many times. The chain links TRBV5-1 to TRBJ2-3; D call uncertain. The CDR3 covers 12 residues. V was pared by 0 bases and J by 11 bases, with 10 bases between. CDR1 and CDR2 (germline): SGHRS, YFSETQ. CDR3 nucleotides: TGCGCCAGCAGCTTGGCGGCAGCTCGGCAGTATTTT. It is translated as CASSLAAARQYF.

This clonotype was counted ten times or more. The chain combines TRBV28 with TRBJ2-3; D uncertain. The V gene's germline CDR1 is MDHEN and CDR2 SYDVKM. This CDR3 is 14 amino acids long. V shed 2 bases and J shed 1 base, with 7 bases lying between them. For the CDR3, the DNA is TGTGCCAGCAGTTTAGCCCTCCGCACAGATACGCAGTATTTT. Its protein is CASSLALRTDTQYF.

This clonotype was detected ten times or more. The chain recombines TRBV12-3 or TRBV12-4 with TRBJ2-1; D tentatively reads TRBD1 or TRBD2 (6 bases each). The CDR3 spans 15 residues. The V and J ends lost 7 bases and 0 bases respectively, with 13 bases between them. CDR3 sequence reads: CASNGGGSSYNEQFF. CDR3 coding DNA: TGTGCCAGCAACGGGGGCGGAAGCTCCTACAATGAGCAGTTCTTC.

The chain couples TRBV28 to TRBJ1-3; no reliable D call. The CDR3 has 16 amino acids. Germline V gene data show CDR1 as MDHEN and CDR2 as SYDVKM. V gave up 2 bases and J gave up 0 bases, with 11 bases separating them. CDR3 sequence: CASSLILGPSGNTIYF. The CDR3 region has the DNA TGTGCCAGCAGTTTAATTTTAGGGCCCTCTGGAAACACCATATATTTT.

Only a few counts were recorded for this clonotype. The chain has TRBV19 and TRBJ2-1; D not certain. The CDR3 length is 13 residues. Trimming pared 3 bases from V and 2 bases from J, leaving 5 bases between. In germline, CDR1 is LNHDA, CDR2 SQIVND (reference sequence). CDR3 region: CASSMGTYNEQFF. In DNA form, the CDR3 reads TGTGCCAGTAGTATGGGAACCTACAATGAGCAGTTCTTC.

The sample holds many counts of this clonotype. This sequence joins TRBV6-5 and TRBJ2-7; possible D gene TRBD1, 5 bases. The V end lost 0 bases, the J end lost 0 bases, and 12 bases lay between the germline ends. Germline values: CDR1 MNHEY, CDR2 SVGAGI. This CDR3 region has 16 residues. DNA of the CDR3: TGTGCCAGCAGTTACTCGTACAGGTCGAGCTCCTACGAGCAGTACTTC. Translating it yields CASSYSYRSSSYEQYF.

In regard to this clonotype: This may come from a read error, since a much larger clone is one base off. CDR3 nucleotide sequence: TGCAGTGCTAGAGATCAGAGTAGCGGGTCCCTGGGAGAGACCCAGTACTTC. Translated, it gives CSARDQSSGSLGETQYF. The chain uses TRBV20-1 and TRBJ2-1, with 7 bases aligning to TRBD2. The DNA matches TRBJ2-5 better at its end, which makes the J call doubtful. This CDR3 has 17 residues. The germline gives CDR1 DFQATT, CDR2 SNEGSKA (reference sequence).

The table lists this clonotype with a few counts. This chain links TRBV20-1 with TRBJ1-4; 9 bases fit TRBD1. CDR1 is DFQATT, CDR2 SNEGSKA, per germline (reference sequence). The CDR3 is 14 amino acids. Trimming cost V 6 bases and J 7 bases; bases outside gene matches: 9. The CDR3 nucleotides are TGCAGTGCCTGGCCGGGACAGGGAGGTGAAAAACTGTTTTTT. This gives the protein CSAWPGQGGEKLFF.

There are many counts of this clonotype. This sequence joins TRBV20-1 and TRBJ2-1; 10 bases line up with TRBD1. CDR3 length: 14 amino acids. V shed 4 bases, J shed 4 bases, and the junction held 4 bases outside the gene matches. Germline CDR1 DFQATT, CDR2 SNEGSKA (reference sequence). Here the CDR3 DNA reads TGCAGTGCTACGGGACAGGGGTATTACAATGAGCAGTTCTTC. Protein sequence: CSATGQGYYNEQFF.

This clonotype was recorded at least ten times. This chain links TRBV30 with TRBJ2-7; D is perhaps TRBD1 (5 bases). From germline, CDR1 is GTSNPN and CDR2 SVGIG (reference sequence). CDR3 length: 13 residues. The ends were cut back, 3 bases at V and 6 bases at J, with 15 bases in the middle. DNA for the CDR3: TGTGCCTGGAGCATCACAGGAATACTCGAGCAGTACTTC. Protein: CAWSITGILEQYF.

The chain has TRBV10-3 and TRBJ2-7; 9 bases map to TRBD1. J was trimmed by 5 bases and V by 6 bases; bases with no gene match: 14. The CDR3 totals 16 residues. CDR1 is ENHRY and CDR2 is SYGVKD in the germline V gene. The CDR3 sequence is CAISLRLGQGSNEQYF. The CDR3 DNA is TGTGCCATCAGCTTGAGGCTTGGACAGGGGTCTAACGAGCAGTACTTC.

The rearrangement joins TRBV12-3 or TRBV12-4 to TRBJ2-5; 16 bases agree with TRBD2. J was trimmed by 5 bases and V by 10 bases; bases with no gene match: 13. The CDR3 runs 17 residues. CDR3 residues: CAITKLGLAGGEETQYF. The CDR3 DNA follows: TGTGCCATCACCAAACTGGGACTAGCGGGAGGGGAGGAGACCCAGTACTTC.

A remark on this clonotype: This could be a read error, since a much larger clone is one nucleotide away. This chain links TRBV20-1 with TRBJ2-3; D remains ambiguous. The CDR3 has 15 amino acids. The germline V gene encodes CDR1 DFQATT and CDR2 SNEGSKA (reference sequence). V was shortened by 5 bases and J by 1 base, with 16 bases between the two germline ends. The CDR3: CSASRNQPGTDTQYF. The CDR3 region has the DNA TGCAGTGCTTCCCGAAACCAGCCTGGCACAGATACGCAGTATTTT.